This T cell receptor beta chain is drawn from a study of cytomegalovirus exposure and HLA in healthy donors. Study information: Among around 180 million T cells, an earlier analysis found about 110 million unique TCR beta sequences.

PCR primers comprised 60 Vbeta and 13 Jbeta primers. TCRdb's copy holds only in-frame clones and misses some; the assay was immunoSEQ multiplex PCR. The table includes 50,000 to 75,000 clones, under 80% detected once. Study observations and caveats: One later analysis reportedly identified an Asian-associated ancestry cluster that showed fewer N-insertions than the roughly 600-donor mean. There were about 160 TCR beta chains listed as cytomegalovirus-associated.

The germline CDR1 and CDR2 sequences are MNHNS and SASEGT. The CDR3 covers 14 residues. V lost 3 bases and J lost 2, with 8 bases in between. As to this clone: No antigen is known for it.

The V and J genes are TRBV6-1 and TRBJ1-3; a possible D gene is TRBD1 (6 bases). Sequencing was done on a sample of PBMCs. This sequence originates from a man aged 25-40 years in good health and CMV-seropositive. The CDR3 loop is CASSEDRTGNTIYF. CDR3 DNA sequence: TGTGCCAGCAGTGAGGACAGAACTGGAAACACCATATATTTT.